The T cell receptor (beta chain) under discussion was sequenced for a study of T cells in Graves' hyperthyroidism and ophthalmopathy. Study-level results: Ophthalmopathy was predicted by the model a median of roughly 6.6 months ahead of onset.

This clonotype has a count of ten or more. The target antigen is unknown. CDR1 is MDHEN and CDR2 is SYDVKM in the germline V gene. Trimming stripped 5 bases from V and 7 bases from J, with 14 bases between. This CDR3 comprises 13 residues. RNA transcripts served as the template for amplifying TCR beta CDR3 regions. A set of HTBI primers served as the primers for a first-round RT-PCR of the TCR CDR3. From the multiplex PCR reads, TCRdb called clonotypes with MiXCR, one entry per CDR3 protein. Among some 370,000 distinct CDR3 sequences listed, approximately 17% were seen once. The receptor's source is a woman between 25 and 40 years old with Graves' hyperthyroidism that later progressed to Graves' ophthalmopathy. The specimen sequenced was blood. The chain joins TRBV28 to TRBJ1-1, with D unresolved. CDR3 nucleotide sequence: TGTGCCAGCAGTCCCTCTACGTCTATTGAAGCTTTCTTT. Its protein product is CASSPSTSIEAFF. Supplemented by reference TRBV28 and TRBJ1-1, the full variable domain reads DVKVTQSSRYLVKRTGEKVFLECVQDMDHENMFWYRQDPGLGLRLIYFSYDVKMKEKGDIPEGYSVSREKKERFSLILESASTNQTSMYLCASSPSTSIEAFFGQGTRLTVV.